These 2 T cell receptor beta chains share one sample of origin, sequenced in a study of identical twins. MiXCR, run by TCRdb on the 5' RACE reads, gives a single entry per CDR3 protein. The sample records some 590,000 distinct CDR3 sequences, around a tenth being singletons. These same records also appear under a second study, on yellow fever vaccine responses in identical twins.

Sequencing was carried out using PBMCs. The receptors stem from a young woman in good health.

This clonotype was observed many times. The genes are TRBV5-1 and TRBJ1-6; weak D call: TRBD1 (5 bases). This CDR3 is 14 amino acids long. The germline V gene encodes CDR1 SGHRS and CDR2 YFSETQ. Trimming removed 4 bases from V and 9 bases from J, with 14 bases in between. CDR3: CASSRGTEGSPLHF. CDR3 coding DNA: TGCGCCAGCAGCAGAGGGACCGAGGGTTCACCCCTCCACTTT.

This clonotype was seen more than once but under ten times. V and J are TRBV7-2 and TRBJ2-2, with TRBD2 matching 9 bases. In germline, CDR1 is SGHTA, CDR2 FQGNSA. V shed 0 bases, J shed 6 bases, and the junction held 11 bases outside the gene matches. CDR3 length equals 18 residues. CDR3 nucleotides: TGTGCCAGCAGCTTAGCGCTCCTAGCGGGAAGTTCTGCCGGGGAGCTGTTTTTT. Translation: CASSLALLAGSSAGELFF. Variable domain in full (rest from reference TRBV7-2 and TRBJ2-2): GAGVSQSPSNKVTEKGKDVELRCDPISGHTALYWYRQSLGQGLEFLIYFQGNSAPDKSGLPSDRFSAERTGGSVSTLTIQRTQQEDSAVYLCASSLALLAGSSAGELFFGEGSRLTVL.